Below, 27 T cell receptor beta chains from the same sample are listed, as sequenced in a study of CD8+ T cells in alopecia areata. TCR sequencing used cDNA made by reverse transcription of extracted RNA. The repertoire was sequenced with immunoSEQ multiplex PCR; TCRdb's copy has only in-frame clones and lacks some. This table has roughly 150,000 clones, 55% appearing once. Sample: CD4+ T cells sorted from blood. The receptors stem from a human donor in good health.

The chain combines TRBV30 with TRBJ1-5; D remains unclear. This CDR3 spans 12 amino acids. Per germline, CDR1 GTSNPN and CDR2 SVGIG (reference sequence). Between the trimmed V and J ends, which lost 4 bases and 6 bases, there was a span of 10 bases. The CDR3 sequence is CAWMTPGQPQHF. Here the CDR3 DNA reads TGTGCCTGGATGACGCCCGGTCAGCCCCAGCATTTT.

This clone came up a few times. This chain connects TRBV29-1 to TRBJ2-5; D is ambiguous. Germline CDR1 reads SQVTM; CDR2 reads ANQGSEA. The CDR3 has 11 amino acids. V was cut by 3 bases and J by 5 bases, with 7 bases left in between. CDR3 nucleotides: TGCAGCGTTGACGGTGGGGAGACCCAGTACTTC. Translation: CSVDGGETQYF.

V gene TRBV5-1 combines with J gene TRBJ2-4; 9 nucleotides agree with TRBD2. The V and J ends lost 4 bases and 1 base, in that order; junction bases with no gene match: 15. The CDR3 totals 19 residues. Per the germline V gene, CDR1 is SGHRS and CDR2 is YFSETQ. This chain's CDR3 is CASSVSQREAKGAKNIQYF. In DNA form, the CDR3 reads TGCGCCAGCAGCGTGAGCCAGCGGGAGGCTAAAGGGGCCAAAAACATTCAGTACTTC.

The chain links TRBV6-5 to TRBJ2-2; perhaps TRBD1 as D (6 bases). The CDR3 is 14 residues long. V lost 6 bases and J 4 bases, leaving 12 bases between the germline ends. CDR1 and CDR2 from the germline V gene are MNHEY and SVGAGI. The CDR3 spells CASSRQGLTGELFF. In DNA, the CDR3 is TGTGCCAGCAGCCGCCAGGGGCTCACCGGGGAGCTGTTTTTT.

The rearrangement uses TRBV7-9 and TRBJ2-5, with 7 bases matching TRBD2. CDR1 and CDR2 from the germline V gene are SEHNR and FQNEAQ (reference sequence). V was pared by 1 base and J by 5 bases, with 7 bases of the junction left unmatched. The CDR3 loop spans 15 amino acids. The CDR3: CASSLGLAAAETQYF. The CDR3 DNA is TGTGCCAGCAGCTTAGGGCTAGCGGCCGCGGAGACCCAGTACTTC. Combining the CDR3 with reference TRBV7-9 and TRBJ2-5 gives the whole variable domain DTGVSQNPRHKITKRGQNVTFRCDPISEHNRLYWYRQTLGQGPEFLTYFQNEAQLEKSRLLSDRFSAERPKGSFSTLEIQRTEQGDSAMYLCASSLGLAAAETQYFGPGTRLLVL.

This clone has only a few counts. This chain uses TRBV4-1 with TRBJ2-4; D gene uncertain. Germline CDR1 MGHRA, CDR2 YSYEKL. Trimming left V 0 bases short and J 0 bases short, with 12 bases between. The CDR3 covers 17 residues. CDR3 in DNA: TGCGCCAGCAGCCAAGATGGCCGCGGCCTAGCCAAAAACATTCAGTACTTC. This translates into CASSQDGRGLAKNIQYF.

V and J are TRBV9 and TRBJ1-2, with D unresolved. Germline CDR1 SGDLS, CDR2 YYNGEE. V was trimmed by 0 bases and J by 7 bases, leaving 10 bases between them. CDR3 size: 13 residues. This CDR3 reads CASSVALGSGYTF. CDR3 nucleotide sequence: TGTGCCAGCAGCGTAGCTTTGGGCAGTGGCTACACCTTC.

There are a few counts of this clone. V is TRBV18 and J is TRBJ2-5, with unresolved D. This CDR3 has 14 residues. Trimming removed 5 bases at V and 4 bases at J, with 14 bases between. Germline CDR1 reads KGHSH; CDR2 reads LQKENI. The CDR3 region is CASSTAAVGETQYF. The CDR3 DNA reads as TGTGCCAGCTCAACAGCCGCCGTCGGAGAGACCCAGTACTTC.

V usage is TRBV27 and J usage is TRBJ2-5, with D uncertain. The V and J ends lost 0 bases and 2 bases respectively, with 10 bases between them. Germline lookup yields CDR1 MNHEY and CDR2 SMNVEV (reference sequence). The CDR3 length is 15 residues. The CDR3 coding sequence is TGTGCCAGCAGTTTATCCGACACCCTACAAGAGACCCAGTACTTC. This encodes CASSLSDTLQETQYF.

The chain employs TRBV27 and TRBJ1-1; TRBD1 matches at 8 bases. The CDR3 has 14 residues. Germline CDR1 reads MNHEY; CDR2 reads SMNVEV (reference sequence). With V trimmed by 5 bases and J by 4 bases, 6 bases remained unmatched. CDR3 sequence reads: CASSGLGQGTEAFF. The CDR3 DNA is TGTGCCAGCAGTGGTCTTGGACAGGGCACTGAAGCTTTCTTT.

The chain carries TRBV6-5 and TRBJ2-5; D might be TRBD2 (5 bases). The CDR3 contains 13 residues. Looked up from germline, CDR1 is MNHEY and CDR2 is SVGAGI. The V end lost 6 bases, the J end lost 2 bases, and 10 bases lay between the germline ends. CDR3 nucleotides: TGTGCCAGCAGGGGAGTGGGGCAAGAGACCCAGTACTTC. Translating it yields CASRGVGQETQYF.

This clone was seen a few times. This sequence joins TRBV9 and TRBJ1-1; no definite D call. Germline values: CDR1 SGDLS, CDR2 YYNGEE. V lost 4 bases and J lost 2, with 9 bases in between. The CDR3 is 13 residues long. The CDR3 bases are TGTGCCAGCAGCACGAGACCTAACACTGAAGCTTTCTTT. The encoded protein is CASSTRPNTEAFF. The variable domain in full, with the rest retrieved from reference TRBV9 and TRBJ1-1, is DSGVTQTPKHLITATGQRVTLRCSPRSGDLSVYWYQQSLDQGLQFLIQYYNGEERAKGNILERFSAQQFPDLHSELNLSSLELGDSALYFCASSTRPNTEAFFGQGTRLTVV.

The chain links TRBV6-5 to TRBJ2-7, with TRBD2 matching 9 bases. This CDR3 has 13 amino acids. The V gene's germline CDR1 is MNHEY and CDR2 SVGAGI. After removal of 4 bases from V and 9 bases from J, the junction contained 7 bases not matched to a gene. The chain's CDR3 is CASSWGLAERQYF. The CDR3 nucleotides are TGTGCCAGCAGTTGGGGACTAGCAGAGCGGCAGTACTTC.

The chain employs TRBV27 and TRBJ1-2; 7 bases fit TRBD1. Germline assignment: CDR1 MNHEY and CDR2 SMNVEV (reference sequence). CDR3 length: 15 amino acids. The ends lost 6 bases at V and 8 bases at J; junction bases unmatched: 15. CDR3 residues: CASSVDRRHTMGYTF. The CDR3 region has the DNA TGTGCCAGCAGCGTGGACAGGCGGCACACGATGGGCTACACCTTC.

This chain uses TRBV2 with TRBJ1-2; 12 positions match TRBD1. Trimming cost V 4 bases and J 8 bases; bases outside gene matches: 5. CDR1 SNHLY and CDR2 FYNNEI come from the germline V gene. The CDR3 extends over 14 amino acids. The CDR3 DNA sequence: TGTGCCAGCAGTGGGGACAGGGGGCAAAAAGGCTACACCTTC. Encoded protein: CASSGDRGQKGYTF.

This clone has more than one count but fewer than ten. The J gene is TRBJ1-5, the V gene TRBV5-6; TRBD1 might be the D (6 bases). Deletions cut 4 bases from V and 0 bases from J, with 14 bases between. There are 16 residues in the CDR3. Germline CDR1 reads SGHDT; CDR2 reads YYEEEE. The CDR3 region is CASSRDGGLSNQPQHF. The CDR3 nucleotides read TGTGCCAGCAGCCGAGACGGGGGGCTTAGCAATCAGCCCCAGCATTTT. The full variable domain, completed using reference TRBV5-6 and TRBJ1-5, is DAGVTQSPTHLIKTRGQQVTLRCSPKSGHDTVSWYQQALGQGPQFIFQYYEEEERQRGNFPDRFSGHQFPNYSSELNVNALLLGDSALYLCASSRDGGLSNQPQHFGDGTRLSIL.

The chain is built from TRBV7-9 and TRBJ2-7; the D gene is possibly TRBD2 (5 bases). CDR1 is SEHNR and CDR2 is FQNEAQ in the germline V gene (reference sequence). Trimming removed 4 bases at V and 12 bases at J, with 16 bases between. The CDR3 runs 12 residues. Here the CDR3 DNA reads TGTGCCAGCAGCTCAGAGGGTACGAGCAGGTACTTC. Encoded protein: CASSSEGTSRYF.

This clone was counted a few times. The V and J genes are TRBV28 and TRBJ2-2, with D possibly TRBD2 on 6 matching bases. Germline-derived CDR1 and CDR2 are MDHEN and SYDVKM. CDR3 length equals 15 residues. V gave up 5 bases and J gave up 1 base, with 11 bases separating them. CDR3: CASSPGDWNTGELFF. As DNA, the CDR3 is TGTGCCAGCAGTCCTGGGGACTGGAACACCGGGGAGCTGTTTTTT.

This chain links TRBV28 with TRBJ2-7; D uncertain. The V and J ends lost 8 bases and 0 bases respectively, with 5 bases between them. The germline V gene has CDR1 MDHEN and CDR2 SYDVKM. This CDR3 contains 11 residues. The CDR3 DNA reads as TGTGCCAGCCGGGCCTCCTACGAGCAGTACTTC. Translated: CASRASYEQYF. The whole variable domain, remainder taken from reference TRBV28 and TRBJ2-7, is DVKVTQSSRYLVKRTGEKVFLECVQDMDHENMFWYRQDPGLGLRLIYFSYDVKMKEKGDIPEGYSVSREKKERFSLILESASTNQTSMYLCASRASYEQYFGPGTRLTVT.

In the case of this clone: Other DNA sequences within the sample encode an identical CDR3. The CDR3 spells CSVEDSTDTQYF. The CDR3 region has the DNA TGCAGCGTTGAAGACAGCACAGATACGCAGTATTTT. The rearrangement joins TRBV29-1 to TRBJ2-3; D is uncertain. The CDR3 spans 12 residues. Germline V gene data show CDR1 as SQVTM and CDR2 as ANQGSEA. V lost 0 bases, J lost 0 bases, and 1 base lay in between.

V is TRBV27 and J is TRBJ2-7, with a tentative D call TRBD1 (5 bases). V was trimmed by 2 bases and J by 1 base, leaving 6 bases between them. Germline CDR1 reads MNHEY; CDR2 reads SMNVEV (reference sequence). The CDR3 extends over 13 amino acids. CDR3 DNA: TGTGCCAGCAGTTTAGCAGGGTCCTACGAGCAGTACTTC. Residues: CASSLAGSYEQYF.

The genes are TRBV2 and TRBJ2-3; maybe TRBD2 (5 bases). The germline V gene encodes CDR1 SNHLY and CDR2 FYNNEI. Trimming shortened V by 7 bases and J by 0 bases, and 14 bases separated the two germline ends. The CDR3 consists of 15 residues. CDR3 in DNA: TGTGCCAGCAAGATGCGACTAACTAGCACAGATACGCAGTATTTT. Its translation is CASKMRLTSTDTQYF.

This chain uses TRBV27 with TRBJ2-1, with D hard to call. V lost 0 bases, J lost 5 bases, and 5 bases lay in between. The V gene's germline CDR1 is MNHEY and CDR2 SMNVEV (reference sequence). The CDR3 extends over 13 amino acids. CDR3 sequence reads: CASSLSGNNEQFF. The CDR3 region has the DNA TGTGCCAGCAGTTTATCGGGTAACAATGAGCAGTTCTTC.

The chain carries TRBV5-1 and TRBJ2-7; D is unclear. The V gene's germline CDR1 is SGHRS and CDR2 YFSETQ. The length of the CDR3 is 14 residues. The V gene lost 2 bases and the J gene lost 7 bases, with 16 bases spanning the gap. CDR3 in amino acids: CASSLRPTIGEQYF. CDR3 nucleotide sequence: TGCGCCAGCAGCTTACGGCCGACAATCGGGGAGCAGTACTTC.

This clone was seen once. V is TRBV7-8 and J is TRBJ2-3, with D perhaps TRBD2 (6 bases). Germline lookup yields CDR1 SGHVS and CDR2 FQNEAQ. The CDR3 loop spans 16 amino acids. V gave up 2 bases and J gave up 2 bases, with 14 bases separating them. CDR3 sequence (DNA): TGTGCCAGCAGCTTAATAGGGCGGGGCACCACAGATACGCAGTATTTT. It encodes CASSLIGRGTTDTQYF.

The chain has TRBV2 and TRBJ1-5, with D perhaps TRBD1 (6 bases). Per germline, CDR1 SNHLY and CDR2 FYNNEI. V was clipped by 6 bases and J by 5 bases, with 17 bases between them. This CDR3 contains 15 residues. The CDR3 is CASRGHPAPYQPQHF. CDR3 DNA: TGTGCCAGCAGGGGACACCCCGCGCCATATCAGCCCCAGCATTTT. The whole variable domain, remainder taken from reference TRBV2 and TRBJ1-5, is EPEVTQTPSHQVTQMGQEVILRCVPISNHLYFYWYRQILGQKVEFLVSFYNNEISEKSEIFDDQFSVERPDGSNFTLKIRSTKLEDSAMYFCASRGHPAPYQPQHFGDGTRLSIL.

This clone was seen more than once but under ten times. The rearrangement uses TRBV10-3 and TRBJ2-7; 10 nucleotides line up with TRBD1. Germline lookup yields CDR1 ENHRY and CDR2 SYGVKD. J lost 4 bases, V lost 2 bases, and 14 bases had no gene match. The CDR3 spans 18 residues. DNA of the CDR3: TGTGCCATCAGTGAGAATCCGCCGGGGACAGGGGTCCCATACGAGCAGTACTTC. This translates into CAISENPPGTGVPYEQYF.